The clone carrying this T cell receptor (beta chain) was recorded a few times. Its matching antigen is unknown. Treatment indicated: approximately nine-day PBMC culture with coronavirus spike peptide pools or control peptides (ViraFEST assay). Oncomine TCR Beta short-read sequencing was applied to DNA from cultured CD4+ T cells. TCRdb re-called the PCR reads through MiXCR, storing one row per CDR3 protein. The data contain about 11,000 distinct CDR3 sequences, 44% of them singletons. This sample is part of a study of vaccination and CD4 T cells after COVID-19. Study-level information: The convalescents, six males and four females, included two who were Hispanic. The cells were exposed to overlapping spike peptides originating from SARS-CoV-2, HCoV-NL63, HCoV-OC43 and HCoV-229E for stimulation. Findings and limits, study-wide: The median proportion of reactive clones detected only post-vaccination in convalescent patients was roughly 90%.

V was clipped by 4 bases and J by 1 base; unmatched bases: 12. Germline loops: CDR1 DFQATT, CDR2 SNEGSKA (reference sequence). The CDR3 spans 16 residues. Sequenced input: CD4+ T cells from blood, cultured in vitro. The TCR sequence derives from a human donor who had recovered from COVID-19. The V and J genes are TRBV20-1 and TRBJ1-1, with TRBD1 identical over 7 bases. CDR3 sequence (DNA): TGCAGTGCTAACTTACGTCCGGGACAGACGAACACTGAAGCTTTCTTT. Its protein is CSANLRPGQTNTEAFF.